This T cell receptor beta chain came from a study of cytomegalovirus exposure and HLA in healthy donors. V lost 3 bases and J 3 bases, leaving 8 bases between the germline ends. CDR3 length equals 13 residues. The germline CDR1 and CDR2 sequences are LNHDA and SQIVND (reference sequence). PCR involved 60 Vbeta and 13 Jbeta primers. The data were produced by immunoSEQ multiplex PCR, yet TCRdb's version contains in-frame clones alone and is incomplete. Counted here are more than 150,000 clones, about 80% occurring once; the ten biggest clones make up around 2%. Each donor was healthy, and each was a bone marrow donor. Though nominally healthy at sampling, donors likely had unrecorded immune exposures.

The gene calls are TRBV19 and TRBJ1-1; D possibly corresponds to TRBD1 (6 bases). This TCR came from a young woman in good health and CMV-seropositive. The sample consisted of PBMCs. The CDR3 region is CASSIGGHTEAFF. DNA for the CDR3: TGTGCCAGTAGTATCGGGGGGCACACTGAAGCTTTCTTT.